This T cell receptor beta chain appears in the sequencing data of a study of T cells in Graves' hyperthyroidism and ophthalmopathy. Whole-study context: Before any treatment, at initial diagnosis, peripheral blood was collected.

Template material for amplifying TCR beta CDR3 regions consisted of RNA transcripts. The TCR CDR3 first-round RT-PCR relied on the HTBI primer set. TCRdb reprocessed the multiplex PCR reads with MiXCR, giving one entry per CDR3 protein. The table records 280,000 or so distinct CDR3 sequences, approximately 26% of them present only once. This clonotype was counted at least ten times. Together with thyroid ultrasound, orbital computed tomography, serum thyroxine and TRAb, clinical symptoms were used for diagnoses. The CDR3 runs to 15 residues. Trimming removed 5 bases from V and 2 bases from J, with 13 bases in between. Looked up from germline, CDR1 is SGHTA and CDR2 is FQGNSA.

Sequencing input: blood. The TCR was taken from a man aged 40-55 years with Graves' hyperthyroidism that later progressed to Graves' ophthalmopathy. The chain employs TRBV7-2 and TRBJ1-5; D not certain. This chain's CDR3 is CASSVDGRGNQPQHF. Here the CDR3 DNA reads TGTGCCAGCAGCGTCGATGGGAGAGGCAATCAGCCCCAGCATTTT.